This T cell receptor (beta chain) was sequenced for a study of T cell repertoires in cytomegalovirus infection (dated by TCRdb to the late 2010s). Study-level background: Alongside well-studied HLA-B-restricted epitopes, the peptide stimulations were aimed at recently identified HLA-C-restricted CMV epitopes, whose presentation resists viral immunomodulation. Because public TCR beta signatures pointed to carriage of CMV infection together with the matching HLA type, the HLA type of each donor mattered for the analysis.

The sequencer was an Illumina HiSeq 1500. TCRdb trimmed the raw reads at Q25, called clones with MiXCR and kept productive beta chains. Each entry merges the rows of one CDR3 protein and shows their most common DNA and genes. Here the sample has about 20,000 distinct CDR3 sequences; 35% to 45% occur a single time. The ten largest clonotypes hold 85% to 95% of the sample. Relative to germline, V is 4 bases shorter and J is 0 bases shorter, with 15 bases between their ends. The CDR3 goes from the cysteine to the phenylalanine over 17 residues. Just the 51-base CDR3 DNA is kept, in frame starting at base 1. CDR1 and CDR2 are drawn from the germline V gene: SGHTA, FQGTGA. Notes on this clonotype: It lacks a known antigen. Base qualities are not provided; no much larger clone lies one nucleotide away.

According to the study, the label for this sample's treatment or condition signals: in vitro stimulation with specific CMV peptide epitopes to enrich CMV-specific T cells. Study-wide findings and limitations: In the ex vivo response, HLA-C-restricted CMV-specific TCR beta clonotypes were dominant, and in two of eight donors the single most frequent clonotype came from this HLA-C-restricted group. In both this cohort and an independent cohort of 352 donors, the cumulative frequency of public TCR beta family members distinguished carriers of CMV infection plus the relevant HLA type.

The rearranged segments are TRBV7-3 and TRBJ2-2; a weak D assignment points to TRBD2 (7 bases agree). This TCR was sampled from a human donor in good health (CMV status not recorded). Some clones in this sample may be carry-over from other donors' samples. Here the sequenced sample was CD8+ T cells from cultured PBMCs, taken from culture after CMV antigen stimulation. The sequenced DNA: TGTGCCAGCAGCTCCCCTTCGGGGGGCCCGAACACCGGGGAGCTGTTTTTT. Its translation is CASSSPSGGPNTGELFF. Beyond the CDR3, the reference TRBV7-3 and TRBJ2-2 genes provide the residues; the full variable domain reads: GAGVSQTPSNKVTEKGKYVELRCDPISGHTALYWYRQSLGQGPEFLIYFQGTGAADDSGLPNDRFFAVRPEGSVSTLKIQRTERGDSAVYLCASSSPSGGPNTGELFFGEGSRLTVL.